The rows below give T cell receptor beta chains drawn from one sample of a study of glioma-infiltrating T cells. A single record per CDR3 protein comes from TCRdb applying MiXCR to the multiplex PCR reads. The sample comprises around 90,000 distinct CDR3 sequences, roughly 40% of which are singletons, and around two fifths rests with the top ten. Sample: glioma tissue, nonneoplastic brain tissue, or PBMCs (not recorded which). Every receptor here comes from a human donor with low-grade glioma or glioblastoma, undergoing nonglioma brain surgery, or in good health (not recorded which). CDR3s include the opening cysteine and the closing phenylalanine or tryptophan. Fields, in order: V gene, J gene, D gene, clone size, CDR3 protein, CDR3 DNA. D genes are given only for firm matches. Clone sizes are given selectively: once, few, many, or a class where the clone is expanded.

>TRBV2|TRBJ2-5|NA|many
CASNQPLGEGETQYF
TGTGCCAGCAATCAACCCTTGGGCGAGGGGGAGACCCAGTACTTC
>TRBV7-2|TRBJ1-1|NA|many
CASSLTGGFTEAFF
TGTGCCAGCAGCTTAACCGGGGGTTTCACTGAAGCTTTCTTT
>TRBV18|TRBJ1-1|NA|many
CASSPPSGVTEAFF
TGTGCCAGCTCACCACCGTCGGGAGTCACTGAAGCTTTCTTT
>TRBV18|TRBJ2-7|NA|many
CASSPSDGGSEQYF
TGTGCCAGCTCACCCTCCGATGGGGGGAGCGAGCAGTACTTC
>TRBV18|TRBJ1-4|TRBD1|many
CASSNVYGQDNEKLFF
TGTGCCAGCTCCAACGTATATGGACAGGATAATGAAAAACTGTTTTTT
>TRBV20-1|TRBJ2-3|NA|many
CSARPGTDNTDTQYF
TGCAGTGCTAGACCCGGGACTGATAACACAGATACGCAGTATTTT
>TRBV18|TRBJ1-5|TRBD1|NA
CASSPDADRVQPKHF
TGTGCCAGCTCACCCGATGCGGACAGGGTACAGCCCAAGCATTTT
>TRBV7-2|TRBJ2-3|TRBD2|many
CASSTPGLAETQYF
TGTGCCAGCAGCACGCCCGGACTAGCGGAAACGCAGTATTTT
>TRBV20-1|TRBJ2-3|NA|NA
CSARDRGHSTDTRYF
TGCAGTGCCCGAGATCGGGGACACTCCACAGATACGCGGTATTTT
>TRBV12-5|TRBJ2-1|NA|many
CASGAQGPYNEQFF
TGTGCTAGTGGCGCACAGGGTCCCTACAATGAGCAGTTCTTC
>TRBV20-1|TRBJ2-7|TRBD2|many
CSANRLAGFGEQYF
TGCAGTGCTAATCGACTAGCAGGGTTTGGCGAGCAGTACTTC
>TRBV28|TRBJ1-1|NA|NA
CASGKMGGRGTEAFF
TGTGCCAGCGGAAAGATGGGGGGCCGGGGCACTGAAGCTTTCTTT
>TRBV10-2|TRBJ1-4|NA|many
CASSERGEKLFF
TGCGCCAGCAGTGAGAGGGGCGAAAAACTGTTTTTT
>TRBV19|TRBJ2-3|NA|many
CASMGFRTDTQYF
TGTGCCAGTATGGGCTTCCGCACAGATACGCAGTATTTT
>TRBV6-2/TRBV6-3|TRBJ2-2|NA|many
CASSYAGELFF
TGTGCCAGCAGTTACGCCGGGGAGCTGTTTTTT
>TRBV5-1|TRBJ2-3|TRBD2|many
CASGVAGTDTQYF
TGCGCCAGCGGCGTAGCGGGAACAGATACGCAGTATTTT
>TRBV19|TRBJ2-5|TRBD1|NA
CASSNRQGPETQYF
TGTGCCAGTAGCAACCGACAGGGGCCGGAGACCCAGTACTTC
>TRBV20-1|TRBJ2-5|NA|many
CSANPRVVGETQYF
TGCAGTGCTAACCCCCGGGTGGTTGGGGAGACCCAGTACTTC
>TRBV6-1|TRBJ1-2|NA|NA
CACSEGRGYGYTF
TGTGCCTGCAGTGAGGGCAGAGGCTATGGATACACCTTC
>TRBV27|TRBJ2-1|NA|medium-sized
CASSPLRGVSSYNEQFF
TGTGCCAGCAGTCCTCTTCGAGGGGTCAGCTCCTACAATGAGCAGTTCTTC
>TRBV7-9|TRBJ1-2|NA|many
CASSPIIDGYTF
TGTGCCAGCAGCCCCATAATCGATGGCTACACCTTC
>TRBV29-1|TRBJ1-1|NA|many
CSVRDTEAFF
TGCAGCGTTCGGGACACTGAAGCTTTCTTT
>TRBV5-4|TRBJ1-1|NA|NA
CASSPEGTTEALF
TGTGCCAGCAGCCCTGAAGGTACGACTGAAGCTCTCTTT
>TRBV5-1|TRBJ2-2|NA|NA
CASRAGVNTGDLFF
TGCGCCAGCAGGGCAGGGGTTAACACCGGGGATCTGTTTTTT
>TRBV4-3|TRBJ1-3|NA|many
CASSQDLQGLSGNTIYF
TGCGCCAGCAGCCAAGACCTACAGGGATTGTCTGGAAACACCATATATTTT
>TRBV29-1|TRBJ2-7|TRBD2|many
CSVVAGNYEQYF
TGCAGCGTTGTAGCGGGGAACTACGAGCAGTACTTC
>TRBV7-2|TRBJ1-2|NA|many
CASSRSGRTNYGYTF
TGTGCCAGCAGCCGGTCCGGACGGACTAACTATGGCTACACCTTC
>TRBV29-1|TRBJ2-5|NA|few
CSVSQSQETQYF
TGCAGCGTATCACAGAGCCAAGAGACCCAGTACTTC
>TRBV11-2|TRBJ1-4|NA|many
CASSLAGDEKLFF
TGTGCCAGCAGCTTAGCAGGGGACGAAAAACTGTTTTTT
>TRBV12-3/TRBV12-4|TRBJ2-7|TRBD2|many
CASSGLAGAIEQYF
TGTGCCAGCAGCGGACTAGCGGGAGCAATCGAGCAGTACTTC
>TRBV20-1|TRBJ2-6|NA|few
CSARDPTSEANVLTF
TGCAGTGCTAGAGATCCGACTTCTGAGGCCAACGTCCTGACTTTC
>TRBV20-1|TRBJ2-7|TRBD1|many
CSARHDRGFDEQYF
TGCAGTGCTAGGCACGACAGGGGTTTCGACGAGCAGTACTTC
>TRBV18|TRBJ1-1|NA|NA
CASKIVPSSGDTEAFF
TGTGCCAGTAAAATTGTGCCCAGCTCGGGTGACACTGAAGCTTTCTTT
>TRBV2|TRBJ2-7|TRBD1|once
CATAGGVPYEQYF
TGTGCTACCGCAGGGGGTGTCCCCTACGAGCAGTACTTC
>TRBV5-1|TRBJ2-2|NA|many
CASRHGPLAGELFF
TGCGCCAGCAGGCACGGCCCCTTAGCCGGGGAGCTGTTTTTT
>TRBV14|TRBJ2-7|TRBD2|few
CASSTYGTSASYEQYF
TGTGCCAGCAGCACGTACGGGACTAGCGCCTCCTACGAGCAGTACTTC
>TRBV9|TRBJ1-3|NA|NA
CASSDRINTIYF
TGTGCCAGCAGCGACCGGATAAACACCATATATTTT
>TRBV6-2/TRBV6-3|TRBJ2-2|NA|NA
CASRILDVRATGELSF
TGTGCCAGCAGAATACTAGACGTTCGGGCGACGGGGGAGCTGTCTTTT
>TRBV28|TRBJ2-7|NA|NA
CAGGRQGGEQYF
TGTGCCGGCGGAAGGCAGGGTGGGGAGCAGTACTTC
>TRBV28|TRBJ2-7|TRBD1|few
CASSLTHSPGTGADYEQYF
TGTGCCAGCAGCCTTACTCATAGTCCTGGGACAGGGGCTGACTACGAGCAGTACTTC
>TRBV4-2|TRBJ2-5|NA|NA
CASSQSERSHVLEAQYF
TGTGCCAGCAGCCAATCGGAGCGGTCCCACGTTCTGGAGGCCCAGTACTTC
>TRBV25-1|TRBJ2-3|TRBD2|many
CASSETSVSTDTQYF
TGTGCCAGCAGCGAGACTAGCGTAAGCACAGATACGCAGTATTTT
>TRBV5-1|TRBJ2-2|NA|few
CASSYGGNTGELFF
TGCGCCAGCAGCTACGGCGGTAACACCGGGGAGCTGTTTTTT
>TRBV5-5|TRBJ1-3|NA|once
CASSRSLSSSGNTIYF
TGTGCCAGCAGCCGCAGTCTTTCAAGCTCTGGAAACACCATATATTTT
>TRBV5-1|TRBJ1-3|NA|few
CASSLVSGTGNTIYF
TGCGCCAGCAGCTTGGTGAGTGGCACTGGAAACACCATATATTTT
>TRBV20-1|TRBJ2-7|NA|many
CSASPTRSSYEQYF
TGCAGTGCTAGCCCGACAAGGTCCTCCTACGAGCAGTACTTC
>TRBV6-1|TRBJ2-3|TRBD2|NA
CASSGSSSGSRGADMQYF
TGTGCCAGCAGTGGTTCGTCTAGCGGGAGTCGGGGCGCGGATATGCAGTATTTT
>TRBV20-1|TRBJ2-7|NA|many
CSVDGGRAYEQYF
TGCAGTGTTGACGGGGGTAGGGCCTACGAGCAGTACTTC
>TRBV6-1|TRBJ1-2|TRBD1|NA
CASREGQGGTNYGYTF
TGTGCCAGCAGGGAAGGACAGGGAGGAACTAACTATGGCTACACCTTC
>TRBV28|TRBJ1-1|NA|NA
CASNPPGKSEAFF
TGTGCCAGCAATCCACCGGGGAAGTCTGAAGCTTTCTTT
>TRBV10-3|TRBJ1-1|NA|many
CAISESAKGAEAFF
TGTGCCATCAGTGAGTCAGCGAAGGGCGCTGAAGCTTTCTTT
>TRBV5-1|TRBJ2-7|TRBD1|few
CASSPGQAFNEQYF
TGCGCCAGCAGTCCCGGACAGGCCTTTAACGAGCAGTACTTC
>TRBV6-5|TRBJ1-3|NA|many
CASSYSIASPSGNTIYF
TGTGCCAGCAGTTACTCCATCGCCAGCCCTTCTGGAAACACCATATATTTT